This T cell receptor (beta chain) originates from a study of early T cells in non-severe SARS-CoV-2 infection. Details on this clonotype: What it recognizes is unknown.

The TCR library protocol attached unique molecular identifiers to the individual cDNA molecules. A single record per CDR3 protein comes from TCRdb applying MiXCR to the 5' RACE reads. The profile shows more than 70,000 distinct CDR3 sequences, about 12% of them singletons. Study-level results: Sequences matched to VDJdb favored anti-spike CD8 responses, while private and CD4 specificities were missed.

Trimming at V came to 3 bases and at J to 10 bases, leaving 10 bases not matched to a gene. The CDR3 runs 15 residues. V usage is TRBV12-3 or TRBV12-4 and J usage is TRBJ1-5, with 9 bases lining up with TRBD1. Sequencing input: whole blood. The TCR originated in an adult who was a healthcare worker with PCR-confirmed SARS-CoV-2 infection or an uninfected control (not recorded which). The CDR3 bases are TGTGCCAGCAGTTTCGGAGGGACAGGGTCGGAACCCCAGCATTTT. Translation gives CASSFGGTGSEPQHF.